This is a list of T cell receptor beta chains from one sample in a study of shared clonotypes between healthy human individuals. The assay was immunoSEQ multiplex PCR, and TCRdb's table has in-frame clones only and misses some. The sample lists about 1,500,000 clones, around 97% occurring once. Material for sequencing was naive CD4+ T cells sorted from blood. These receptors originate from a man aged 25-45 years in good health. The CDR3 runs from the conserved cysteine through the conserved F or W. D genes are given only for firm matches. Clone sizes are given selectively: once, few, many, or a class where the clone is expanded.

D	V	J	size	CDR3	DNA
TRBD1	TRBV28	TRBJ1-5	-	CASSSRDRGRQPQHF	TGTGCCAGCAGTTCCCGGGACAGGGGAAGGCAGCCCCAGCATTTT
-	TRBV6-5	TRBJ1-3	-	CASSYSGDLYTIYF	TGTGCCAGCAGTTACTCCGGGGATCTCTACACCATATATTTT
-	TRBV27	TRBJ2-5	-	CASSPRGLRYGPLQETQYF	TGTGCCAGCAGTCCCAGGGGTCTCAGGTATGGACCACTCCAAGAGACCCAGTACTTC
TRBD2	TRBV5-6	TRBJ2-1	-	CASSLGLAGIYNEQFF	TGTGCCAGCAGTTTGGGACTAGCGGGAATTTACAATGAGCAGTTCTTC
TRBD2	TRBV5-1	TRBJ2-7	-	CASSTGLAGAGYEQYF	TGCGCCAGCAGTACCGGACTAGCGGGGGCCGGCTACGAGCAGTACTTC
-	TRBV7-3	TRBJ2-2	-	CASSFNPTGELFF	TGTGCCAGCAGCTTTAATCCCACCGGGGAGCTGTTTTTT
TRBD1	TRBV2	TRBJ2-5	-	CASSPDRVETQYF	TGTGCCAGCAGCCCTGACAGGGTCGAGACCCAGTACTTC
-	TRBV6-1	TRBJ2-1	-	CASSDRSSYNEQFF	TGTGCCAGCAGTGATAGAAGCTCCTACAATGAGCAGTTCTTC
-	TRBV15	TRBJ2-7	-	CATGRDSGNSSYEQYF	TGTGCCACCGGACGAGATAGCGGTAATAGCTCCTACGAGCAGTACTTC
-	TRBV5-8	TRBJ1-5	-	CASSLGTGRNQPQHF	TGTGCCAGCAGCTTGGGTACAGGGCGAAATCAGCCCCAGCATTTT
TRBD1	TRBV15	TRBJ2-1	-	CATSRPGQGMNEQFF	TGTGCCACCAGCAGACCGGGACAGGGTATGAATGAGCAGTTCTTC
-	TRBV11-3	TRBJ2-3	-	CASSLDAQPGTDTQYF	TGTGCCAGCAGCTTAGATGCCCAGCCTGGAACAGATACGCAGTATTTT
-	TRBV27	TRBJ2-4	-	CASHSKDIVNIQYF	TGTGCCAGCCACAGCAAGGACATAGTCAACATTCAGTACTTC
-	TRBV6-5	TRBJ2-5	-	CASSYGGPGAETQYF	TGTGCCAGCAGTTACGGAGGGCCGGGTGCAGAGACCCAGTACTTC
-	TRBV5-1	TRBJ2-7	-	CASSLDPVLNLYEQYF	TGCGCCAGCAGCTTGGACCCCGTCCTCAACTTATACGAGCAGTACTTC
TRBD2	TRBV5-1	TRBJ2-2	once	CASSPGRGTGELFF	TGCGCCAGCAGCCCCGGGAGGGGCACCGGGGAGCTGTTTTTT
TRBD2	TRBV7-9	TRBJ2-7	-	CASNTGTRSGEQYF	TGTGCCAGCAACACCGGGACTAGGTCTGGCGAGCAGTACTTC
-	TRBV5-1	TRBJ2-3	-	CASSGTASSTDTQYF	TGCGCCAGCAGCGGAACAGCCTCTAGCACAGATACGCAGTATTTT
-	TRBV27	TRBJ1-4	-	CASRRGLTNEKLFF	TGTGCCAGCAGAAGAGGGTTAACTAATGAAAAACTGTTTTTT
TRBD1	TRBV11-2	TRBJ1-6	-	CASSRTGRSPLHF	TGTGCCAGCAGCCGGACAGGTCGTTCACCCCTCCACTTT
TRBD2	TRBV11-2	TRBJ2-7	-	CASSLPAGGPYEQYF	TGTGCCAGCAGCTTACCAGCGGGAGGGCCCTACGAGCAGTACTTC
-	TRBV18	TRBJ1-5	few	CASSPNSNQPQHF	TGTGCCAGCTCACCTAATAGCAATCAGCCCCAGCATTTT
-	TRBV4-1	TRBJ2-7	-	CASSQVPRGPYEQYF	TGCGCCAGCAGCCAAGTCCCCAGGGGTCCCTACGAGCAGTACTTC
-	TRBV10-3	TRBJ2-3	-	CAISEVGDTQYF	TGTGCCATCAGTGAAGTTGGGGATACGCAGTATTTT
-	TRBV9	TRBJ2-7	-	CASSVDPLPGTLGEQYF	TGTGCCAGCAGCGTAGATCCTCTCCCCGGGACCCTGGGAGAGCAGTACTTC
TRBD1	TRBV6-5	TRBJ2-7	-	CASSKDRSYEQYF	TGTGCCAGCAGTAAGGACAGGTCCTACGAGCAGTACTTC
-	TRBV5-1	TRBJ2-7	-	CASSLGREQYF	TGCGCCAGCAGCCTGGGCCGCGAGCAGTACTTC
-	TRBV6-6	TRBJ2-7	-	CASSARYPYEQYF	TGTGCCAGCAGTGCGCGCTACCCCTACGAGCAGTACTTC
-	TRBV28	TRBJ1-4	-	CASSFEPTTNEKLFF	TGTGCCAGCAGTTTTGAGCCCACAACTAATGAAAAACTGTTTTTT
TRBD2	TRBV5-1	TRBJ2-1	-	CASSLTSGGYNEQFF	TGCGCCAGCAGCCTCACTAGCGGGGGGTACAATGAGCAGTTCTTC
-	TRBV7-9	TRBJ1-1	-	CASSLEIYEAFF	TGTGCCAGCAGCTTAGAAATTTACGAAGCTTTCTTT
-	TRBV18	TRBJ1-1	-	CASRRAGDTEAFF	TGTGCCAGTAGGAGGGCGGGAGACACTGAAGCTTTCTTT
TRBD2	TRBV7-2	TRBJ2-7	-	CASSPRPGLEAHEQYF	TGTGCCAGCAGCCCCCGACCGGGACTAGAGGCCCACGAGCAGTACTTC
TRBD1	TRBV28	TRBJ2-2	once	CASSLQTGTGGTGELFF	TGTGCCAGCAGTTTACAAACCGGGACAGGGGGCACCGGGGAGCTGTTTTTT
TRBD1	TRBV5-1	TRBJ1-1	-	CASSPDRDTEAFF	TGCGCCAGCAGCCCCGACAGGGACACTGAAGCTTTCTTT
-	TRBV7-9	TRBJ1-2	-	CASSLVGADGYTF	TGTGCCAGCAGCTTAGTGGGAGCGGACGGCTACACCTTC
-	TRBV7-2	TRBJ2-3	-	CAGKGFTDTQYF	TGTGCCGGGAAAGGGTTCACAGATACGCAGTATTTT
TRBD2	TRBV19	TRBJ2-1	-	CASSKLAGIYNEQFF	TGTGCCAGTAGTAAACTAGCGGGAATCTACAATGAGCAGTTCTTC
-	TRBV5-3	TRBJ1-1	-	CARSLVLKFEAFF	TGTGCCAGAAGCTTGGTATTAAAATTTGAAGCTTTCTTT